This TCR beta chain was profiled in a study of post-analysis software for immune sequencing data. Study background: Disease trajectories encompassed relapsing-remitting, secondary progressive and progressive-relapsing multiple sclerosis. Whole-study results and caveats: The five TRBV segments detected at higher frequency in patients than in controls included TRBV5-6, TRBV5-1 and TRBV20-1.

This clonotype has a handful of counts. Its antigen is not known. Presence of unique molecular identifiers characterized the TCR beta cDNA libraries. Input populations of about 0.85 to 11 million T cells gave rise to some 500,000 cDNA molecules. TCRdb analysed the PCR reads with MiXCR anew, one entry per CDR3 protein. The repertoire holds 380,000 or so distinct CDR3 sequences, with roughly 30% as singletons. V was clipped by 6 bases and J by 0 bases; unmatched bases: 11. The CDR3 covers 19 residues. The V and J genes are TRBV12-3 or TRBV12-4 and TRBJ2-1; 13 positions agree with TRBD2. The clonotype comes from a girl between 5 and 17 years old with multiple sclerosis. What was sequenced was blood. The CDR3 is CASSGWTSGGHSSYNEQFF. The CDR3, as DNA: TGTGCCAGCAGCGGATGGACTAGCGGGGGCCATAGCTCCTACAATGAGCAGTTCTTC.